This T cell receptor beta chain derives from a study of blood T cell repertoires in COVID-19. Profiling relied on immunoSEQ multiplex PCR, and the TCRdb table lists in-frame clones only, not all of them. The table records 200,000 to 250,000 clones, 75% to 90% of them present only once. Germline V gives CDR1 LNHNV, CDR2 YYDKDF (reference sequence). The CDR3 totals 14 residues. After removal of 5 bases from V and 1 base from J, the junction contained 4 bases not matched to a gene. The chain couples TRBV15 to TRBJ1-1, with TRBD1 identical over 7 bases. The sample consisted of PBMCs or T cells enriched from blood (not recorded which). The sequence was collected from a man aged 45-65 years who had been exposed to COVID-19. CDR3 nucleotide sequence: TGTGCCACCAGCCATAGACAGGGGAACACTGAAGCTTTCTTT. Its protein product is CATSHRQGNTEAFF.